The 21 T cell receptor beta chains given below trace back to one sample, sequenced in a study of CD8 T cells in ankylosing spondylitis. MiXCR, applied by TCRdb to the 5' RACE reads, yields one record per CDR3 protein. This table has around 150,000 distinct CDR3 sequences, just under 7.5% appearing once. Sample: blood, either unsorted or a sorted T cell fraction (not recorded which). The origin of the receptors is a female donor with ankylosing spondylitis or in good health (not recorded which).

This clonotype was observed many times. The CDR3 spells CASSIAGANEQFF. CDR3 in DNA: TGCGCCAGCAGCATAGCGGGGGCGAATGAGCAGTTCTTC. This chain connects TRBV5-1 to TRBJ2-1; 9 bases fit TRBD2. V gave up 4 bases and J gave up 7 bases; unmatched junction bases: 3. In germline, CDR1 is SGHRS, CDR2 YFSETQ. The CDR3 is 13 residues long.

This clonotype came up a few times. The chain has TRBV12-3 or TRBV12-4 and TRBJ1-3, with 8 bases aligning to TRBD1. The CDR3 is 14 residues long. J lost 2 bases, V lost 6 bases, and 3 bases had no gene match. CDR3 sequence (DNA): TGTGCCAGCAGAGCGGACAGGGCTGGAAACACCATATATTTT. Residues: CASRADRAGNTIYF.

This clonotype has a count of ten or more. The chain is built from TRBV11-2 and TRBJ2-7; D is possibly TRBD1 or TRBD2 (5 bases each). The germline V gene encodes CDR1 SGHAT and CDR2 FQNNGV. The V end was cut by 5 bases, the J end by 2 bases, with 16 bases between. CDR3 length: 15 amino acids. The CDR3 sequence: CASSTLRGNAYEQYF. CDR3 in DNA: TGTGCCAGCAGCACCCTGAGGGGCAATGCCTACGAGCAGTACTTC.

Many counts were recorded for this clonotype. The V call is TRBV6-1, the J call TRBJ2-7; 7 bases agree with TRBD1. The CDR3 has 14 amino acids. CDR1 and CDR2 from the germline V gene are MNHNS and SASEGT. V lost 3 bases to trimming and J lost 0 bases; unmatched junction nucleotides: 2. In DNA, the CDR3 is TGTGCCAGCAGTGACAGGGACAGCTCCTACGAGCAGTACTTC. It is translated as CASSDRDSSYEQYF.

The chain carries TRBV5-1 and TRBJ2-1; D is uncertain. This CDR3 contains 14 residues. Trimming took 1 base from V and 4 from J, leaving 9 bases between them. Germline assignment: CDR1 SGHRS and CDR2 YFSETQ. CDR3 DNA: TGCGCCAGCAGCTTGTTCCGGAATTACAATGAGCAGTTCTTC. It encodes CASSLFRNYNEQFF.

This clonotype was recorded at least ten times. V and J are TRBV3-1 and TRBJ1-1; D possibly corresponds to TRBD1 (6 bases). With 4 bases removed from V and 3 bases from J, the gap between germline ends came to 15 bases. Looked up from germline, CDR1 is LGHDT and CDR2 is YNNKEL (reference sequence). The CDR3 extends over 15 amino acids. The CDR3 protein is CASSPRTDSYTEAFF. Written as DNA, the CDR3 is TGTGCCAGCAGCCCCCGGACAGATTCCTACACTGAAGCTTTCTTT.

A few counts support this clonotype. J is TRBJ1-5 and V is TRBV12-3 or TRBV12-4, with D perhaps matching TRBD1 (5 bases). The CDR3 extends over 12 amino acids. V lost 5 bases, J lost 6 bases, and 8 bases lay in between. The CDR3 nucleotides are TGTGCCAGCAGTACCGGGGCTCAGCCCCAGCATTTT. It translates to CASSTGAQPQHF.

This clonotype appeared many times. The chain has TRBV20-1 and TRBJ1-1; 8 nucleotides match TRBD1. This CDR3 has 14 residues. The germline gives CDR1 DFQATT, CDR2 SNEGSKA (reference sequence). Trimming at V came to 0 bases and at J to 3 bases, leaving 3 bases not matched to a gene. The DNA for the CDR3 is TGCAGTGCTAGAGAGGGGGACAGGTACACTGAAGCTTTCTTT. It encodes CSAREGDRYTEAFF.

In regard to this clonotype: Given a much more abundant clone one base away, this may be a read error. The gene calls are TRBV5-1 and TRBJ1-1; the D gene is possibly TRBD1 (5 bases). The germline CDR1 and CDR2 sequences are SGHRS and YFSETQ. The CDR3 is 13 amino acids. The V gene lost 8 bases and the J gene lost 1 base, with 12 bases spanning the gap. The CDR3 sequence: CASVGLTNTEAFF. In DNA, the CDR3 is TGCGCCAGTGTGGGACTCACGAACACTGAAGCTTTCTTT.

The V and J genes are TRBV15 and TRBJ2-3; 8 positions match TRBD2. The V gene's germline CDR1 is LNHNV and CDR2 YYDKDF (reference sequence). V gave up 0 bases and J gave up 3 bases; unmatched junction bases: 11. There are 18 residues in the CDR3. CDR3 protein: CATSRDMTGGPGTDTQYF. The DNA for the CDR3 is TGTGCCACCAGCAGAGATATGACGGGGGGGCCTGGGACAGATACGCAGTATTTT.

This clonotype was counted at least ten times. The chain is built from TRBV5-1 and TRBJ1-3; D not resolved. Germline V gene lookup returns CDR1 SGHRS and CDR2 YFSETQ. The V and J ends lost 6 bases and 2 bases respectively, with 15 bases between them. The CDR3 contains 15 residues. CDR3 in DNA: TGCGCCAGCAACAAGGACGGCGGCCCTGGAAACACCATATATTTT. Amino acids: CASNKDGGPGNTIYF.

This clonotype was picked up many times. The chain has TRBV12-3 or TRBV12-4 and TRBJ2-7; no clear D gene. Deletions cut 4 bases from V and 6 bases from J, with 7 bases between. This CDR3 is 11 amino acids long. CDR3 DNA sequence: TGTGCCAGCAGTTCAGGACCCGAGCAGTACTTC. Protein: CASSSGPEQYF.

The chain combines TRBV7-2 with TRBJ2-1, with TRBD2 identical over 11 bases. The junction had 9 bases not matched to a gene; V was cut back by 6 bases and J by 5 bases. Germline V gene data show CDR1 as SGHTA and CDR2 as FQGNSA. The length of the CDR3 is 16 residues. The CDR3 nucleotides are TGTGCCAGCAGACCCCTTCTAGCGGGGGGCGACAATGAGCAGTTCTTC. Its translation: CASRPLLAGGDNEQFF.

This clonotype was observed at least ten times. This rearrangement joins TRBV13 to TRBJ1-1; TRBD1 is a possible D gene (6 bases). Germline-derived CDR1 and CDR2 are PRHDT and FYEKMQ (reference sequence). V was clipped by 5 bases and J by 6 bases, with 10 bases between them. This CDR3 has 12 residues. The CDR3 sequence is CASSRDISEAFF. The CDR3 DNA follows: TGTGCCAGCAGCCGGGACATTTCTGAAGCTTTCTTT.

This clonotype was seen many times. The rearrangement joins TRBV11-2 to TRBJ2-1; D remains ambiguous. The V and J ends lost 0 bases and 6 bases respectively, with 9 bases between them. This CDR3 is 14 amino acids long. Germline CDR1 is SGHAT and CDR2 is FQNNGV. The CDR3 here is CASSLDLTVNEQFF. The DNA of the CDR3 is TGTGCCAGCAGCTTAGATCTAACTGTCAATGAGCAGTTCTTC.

This clonotype showed up many times. The gene calls are TRBV20-1 and TRBJ2-1, with a tentative D call TRBD1 (5 bases). The CDR3 consists of 17 residues. Germline assignment: CDR1 DFQATT and CDR2 SNEGSKA (reference sequence). With 0 bases removed from V and 5 bases from J, the gap between germline ends came to 20 bases. The DNA for the CDR3 is TGCAGTGCTAGAGATGGGGCTGGGGCACAAACCAACAATGAGCAGTTCTTC. Translated, it gives CSARDGAGAQTNNEQFF.

This clonotype was found many times. The chain uses TRBV29-1 and TRBJ2-3; no reliable D call. Trimming stripped 4 bases from V and 0 bases from J, with 8 bases between. From germline, CDR1 is SQVTM and CDR2 ANQGSEA. The CDR3 totals 13 residues. The CDR3 DNA reads TGCAGCGTTGCATTTTTTAGCACAGATACGCAGTATTTT. It yields the protein CSVAFFSTDTQYF.

This clonotype appeared many times. The V call is TRBV20-1, the J call TRBJ2-1; D gene ambiguous. The V and J ends lost 1 base and 5 bases respectively, with 9 bases between them. This CDR3 region has 13 residues. Germline lookup yields CDR1 DFQATT and CDR2 SNEGSKA (reference sequence). CDR3 amino acids: CSARGPLHNEQFF. The CDR3 DNA is TGCAGTGCTAGAGGGCCCCTCCACAATGAGCAGTTCTTC.

This clonotype was picked up many times. J is TRBJ2-2 and V is TRBV15, with unresolved D. Germline V gene lookup returns CDR1 LNHNV and CDR2 YYDKDF (reference sequence). Trimming took off 0 bases at V and 5 bases at J, with 7 bases between the two ends. CDR3 length: 14 residues. The CDR3 protein is CATSRDRRTGELFF. For the CDR3, the DNA is TGTGCCACCAGCAGAGATCGAAGGACCGGGGAGCTGTTTTTT. The whole variable domain, filled in from reference TRBV15 and TRBJ2-2, reads DAMVIQNPRYQVTQFGKPVTLSCSQTLNHNVMYWYQQKSSQAPKLLFHYYDKDFNNEADTPDNFQSRRPNTSFCFLDIRSPGLGDTAMYLCATSRDRRTGELFFGEGSRLTVL.

There are many counts of this clonotype. The V and J genes are TRBV29-1 and TRBJ2-2; TRBD1 aligns across 7 bases. This CDR3 is 13 amino acids long. CDR1 is SQVTM and CDR2 is ANQGSEA in the germline V gene. The V gene end was trimmed by 6 bases and the J gene end by 4 bases; junction bases not matched to a gene: 5. This CDR3 is CSVQTGRTGELFF. In nucleotides, the CDR3 is TGCAGCGTCCAGACAGGGCGCACCGGGGAGCTGTTTTTT.

Many counts were recorded for this clonotype. V is TRBV7-9 and J is TRBJ1-2; D unclear. V was clipped by 5 bases and J by 0 bases, with 13 bases between them. This CDR3 spans 15 amino acids. Germline values: CDR1 SEHNR, CDR2 FQNEAQ (reference sequence). This CDR3 reads CASSEGPLANYGYTF. The CDR3 bases are TGTGCCAGCAGCGAAGGACCGCTAGCTAACTATGGCTACACCTTC.